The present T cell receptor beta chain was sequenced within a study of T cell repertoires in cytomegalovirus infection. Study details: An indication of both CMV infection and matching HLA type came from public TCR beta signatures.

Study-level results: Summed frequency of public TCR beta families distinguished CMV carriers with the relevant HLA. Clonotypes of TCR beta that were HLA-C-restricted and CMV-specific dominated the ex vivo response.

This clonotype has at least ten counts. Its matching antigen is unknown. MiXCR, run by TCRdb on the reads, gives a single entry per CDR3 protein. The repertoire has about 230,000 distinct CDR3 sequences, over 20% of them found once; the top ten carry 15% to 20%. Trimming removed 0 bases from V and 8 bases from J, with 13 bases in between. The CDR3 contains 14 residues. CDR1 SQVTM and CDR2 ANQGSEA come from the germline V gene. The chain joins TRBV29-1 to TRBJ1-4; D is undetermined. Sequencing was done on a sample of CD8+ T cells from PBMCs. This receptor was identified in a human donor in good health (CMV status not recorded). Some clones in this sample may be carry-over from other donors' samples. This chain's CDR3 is CSVEEPSSDEKLFF. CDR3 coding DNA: TGCAGCGTTGAAGAGCCCAGCTCCGACGAAAAACTGTTTTTT.